This T cell receptor (beta chain) was profiled in a study of blood T cell repertoires in COVID-19. For the study at large: The samples span acute and convalescent COVID-19 from the United States, Italy and Spain.

Methods used by the authors: Reference gene primer amplification gave estimated nucleated cell counts. Generated by immunoSEQ multiplex PCR, the TCRdb table keeps only in-frame clones and is missing some. V, J and clone size are taken as reported in that table, and D and trimming were inferred from the DNA itself. Among 300,000 to 400,000 clones listed, approximately 88% were seen once. This CDR3 is 16 amino acids long. Germline assignment: CDR1 GTSNPN and CDR2 SVGIG (reference sequence). Worth noting for this clone: A junction end diverges from the germline sequence, so it may reflect a read error.

The genes are TRBV30 and TRBJ1-5; the match to TRBD1 covers 9 bases. The sequencing sample was made of peripheral blood. The clonotype was recovered from a man aged 25 to 45 with COVID-19, enrolled during active disease. The CDR3 DNA reads TGTGCCCGGAGGGACAGGGATGGCAATCACAATCAGCCCCAGCATTTT. Its translation is CARRDRDGNHNQPQHF.